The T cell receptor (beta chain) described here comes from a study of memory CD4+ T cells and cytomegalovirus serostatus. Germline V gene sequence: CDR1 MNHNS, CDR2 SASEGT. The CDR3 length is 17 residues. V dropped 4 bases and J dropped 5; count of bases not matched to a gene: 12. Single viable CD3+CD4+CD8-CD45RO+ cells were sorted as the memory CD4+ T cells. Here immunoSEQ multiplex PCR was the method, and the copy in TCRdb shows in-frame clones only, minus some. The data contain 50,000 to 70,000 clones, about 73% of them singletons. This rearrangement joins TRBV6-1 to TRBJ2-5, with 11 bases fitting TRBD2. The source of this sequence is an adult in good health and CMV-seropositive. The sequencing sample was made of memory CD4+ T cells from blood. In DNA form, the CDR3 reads TGTGCCAGCAGTGCCACCCCTAGCGGGAGGAGGCCGGAGACCCAGTACTTC. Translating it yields CASSATPSGRRPETQYF.